This T cell receptor beta chain was documented in a study of OX40 agonist ivuxolimab in advanced cancers. Study summary: The eligibility criteria allowed prior anti-PD-1, anti-PD-L1 or anti-CTLA-4 therapy, and about 40% had some. The study, taken as a whole, reports: The mean number of expanded clones was higher in CD8+ T cells than in CD4+. Which antigen the expanded peripheral T cells recognized is unknown.

Germline values: CDR1 MDHEN, CDR2 SYDVKM. Trimming pared 7 bases from V and 0 bases from J, leaving 10 bases between. The CDR3 runs 15 residues. To note about this clone: Its cognate antigen is unknown.

The method was immunoSEQ multiplex PCR; TCRdb's version includes in-frame clones alone and lacks a portion of them. Of 90,000 to 120,000 clones detected, 85% to 95% appear once; the ten largest clones hold roughly 0.66%. Sample: CD4+ or CD8+ T cells sorted from blood, taken in a trial of the OX40 agonist ivuxolimab. This sequence joins TRBV28 and TRBJ2-6, with D possibly TRBD1 on 5 matching bases. This sequence originates from an adult with an advanced solid tumor such as melanoma, head and neck, liver or kidney cancer. The CDR3 DNA sequence: TGTGCCAGCACGACAGCAGGCTCTGGGGCCAACGTCCTGACTTTC. Amino acid sequence: CASTTAGSGANVLTF.